Ten or more counts support the clone carrying this TCR beta chain. Other DNA sequences of this sample code for an identical CDR3. Using immunoSEQ multiplex PCR, the repertoire was profiled, and TCRdb retains in-frame clones only, with some absent. The table shows over a million clones, with approximately 80% occurring only once. This record belongs to a study of shared clonotypes between healthy human individuals. This CDR3 comprises 14 residues. V lost 1 base, J lost 1 base, and 8 bases lay in between. Germline V lookup: CDR1 SGHNT, CDR2 YYREEE (reference sequence). The V and J genes are TRBV5-4 and TRBJ1-1; a possible D gene is TRBD1 (5 bases). The receptor was isolated from a man between 18 and 35 years old in good health. Some clones in this sample may be carry-over from other donors' samples. Specimen: memory CD4+ T cells from PBMCs. Regarding subset: CD45RA-negative fraction. As DNA, the CDR3 is TGTGCCAGCAGCTTGCCCGGACAGAACACTGAAGCTTTCTTT. Its translation is CASSLPGQNTEAFF.